This T cell receptor beta chain stems from a study of T cell responses to AZD1222 COVID-19 vaccine. General study findings and limits: Only a handful of AZD1222 recipients were seropositive at baseline. Donor demographics were predominantly white British with a female majority; clonal diversity may be underestimated.

Sequenced by immunoSEQ multiplex PCR; TCRdb stores in-frame clones only, minus some. The profile shows roughly 90,000 clones, 85% to 95% of them singletons. Worth noting for this clone: No antigen is known for it.

The germline V gene encodes CDR1 SNHLY and CDR2 FYNNEI. Between the trimmed V and J ends, which lost 6 bases and 9 bases, there was a span of 18 bases. This CDR3 has 13 amino acids. The specimen comprised peripheral blood, sampled on day 0 of MenACWY control vaccination. This TCR was recovered from an adult in good health. The genes are TRBV2 and TRBJ2-7; perhaps D is TRBD1 or TRBD2 (6 bases each). CDR3 in amino acids: CASSRDKEGLQYF. CDR3 coding DNA: TGTGCCAGCAGCCGGGACAAGGAGGGACTGCAGTACTTC. The entire variable domain, with the rest obtained from reference TRBV2 and TRBJ2-7, is as follows: EPEVTQTPSHQVTQMGQEVILRCVPISNHLYFYWYRQILGQKVEFLVSFYNNEISEKSEIFDDQFSVERPDGSNFTLKIRSTKLEDSAMYFCASSRDKEGLQYFGPGTRLTVT.